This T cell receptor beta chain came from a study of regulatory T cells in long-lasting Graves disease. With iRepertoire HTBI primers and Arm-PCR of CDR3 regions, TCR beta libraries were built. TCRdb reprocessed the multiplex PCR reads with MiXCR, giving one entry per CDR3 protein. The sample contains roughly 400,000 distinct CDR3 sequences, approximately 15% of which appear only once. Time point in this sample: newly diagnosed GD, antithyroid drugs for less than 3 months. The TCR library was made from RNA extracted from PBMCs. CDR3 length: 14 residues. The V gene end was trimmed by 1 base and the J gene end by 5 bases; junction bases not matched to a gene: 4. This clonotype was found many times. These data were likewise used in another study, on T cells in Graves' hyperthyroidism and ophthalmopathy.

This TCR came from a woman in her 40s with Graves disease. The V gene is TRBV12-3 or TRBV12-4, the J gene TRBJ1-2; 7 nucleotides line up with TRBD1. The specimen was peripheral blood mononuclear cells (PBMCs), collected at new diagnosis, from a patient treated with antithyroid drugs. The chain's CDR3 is CASSLGGTAYGYTF. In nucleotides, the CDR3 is TGTGCCAGCAGTTTAGGAGGGACAGCATATGGCTACACCTTC.